The 9 T cell receptor beta chains below all came from one sample that was sequenced in a study of blood T cells in healthy people across ages. Using a J-beta primer mix together with a sample-barcoded 5' primer, a second PCR was run for roughly 6 to 11 cycles. MiXCR was run by TCRdb on the 5' RACE reads, yielding one entry per CDR3 protein. The sample has 1 million or so distinct CDR3 sequences; roughly 45% are singletons. Sample: blood. The receptors stem from a woman aged 60-70 years in good health.

V and J are TRBV6-2 or TRBV6-3 and TRBJ2-7; the match to TRBD2 covers 8 bases. Germline trimming cut 2 bases from V and 5 bases from J; bases unmatched to any gene: 8. The CDR3 is 15 residues long. CDR1 is MNHEY, CDR2 SVGEGT, per germline. The CDR3 is CASSYLALAGNEQYF. CDR3 DNA: TGTGCCAGCAGTTACCTGGCTTTAGCGGGAAACGAGCAGTACTTC.

This clonotype was found many times. The V gene is TRBV27, the J gene TRBJ2-7; TRBD1 matches 7 bases. The CDR3 covers 15 residues. Looked up from germline, CDR1 is MNHEY and CDR2 is SMNVEV (reference sequence). Trimming at V came to 5 bases and at J to 5 bases, leaving 12 bases not matched to a gene. CDR3 region: CASSPRQGYTHEQYF. In DNA form, the CDR3 reads TGTGCCAGCAGTCCCCGACAGGGCTATACCCACGAGCAGTACTTC.

The rearrangement joins TRBV11-2 to TRBJ1-2, with no clear D. The CDR3 spans 14 residues. V was cut by 0 bases and J by 7 bases, with 12 bases left in between. Germline assignment: CDR1 SGHAT and CDR2 FQNNGV. The CDR3 sequence is CASSLDLGWSGYTF. Here the CDR3 DNA reads TGTGCCAGCAGCTTAGATCTCGGGTGGAGTGGCTACACCTTC.

This clonotype showed up just a few times. The chain has TRBV10-3 and TRBJ2-3; D remains unclear. The CDR3 spans 13 residues. The germline CDR1 and CDR2 sequences are ENHRY and SYGVKD. The germline V and J ends were trimmed by 2 bases and 2 bases, with 5 bases remaining between them. CDR3 DNA sequence: TGTGCCATCAGTGAGGACCCCACAGATACGCAGTATTTT. Its translation is CAISEDPTDTQYF.

This clonotype has just a few counts. The rearrangement uses TRBV7-8 and TRBJ2-5; 9 bases are shared with TRBD1. CDR3 length: 15 residues. Losses at the gene ends were 1 base for V and 5 bases for J; bases not matched to a gene: 5. Germline V gene data show CDR1 as SGHVS and CDR2 as FQNEAQ. The CDR3 region has the DNA TGTGCCAGCAGCTTAGTACAGGGGGCGCTGGAGACCCAGTACTTC. Its translation: CASSLVQGALETQYF.

Only one count was recorded for this clonotype. The junction and the germline gene differ at one end; a read error may be behind it. The chain has TRBV5-1 and TRBJ1-5; 8 bases map to TRBD1. The CDR3 length is 18 residues. Germline V lookup: CDR1 SGHRS, CDR2 YFSETQ. The CDR3 spells CASSLVGTGFVGNQPQHF. In DNA form, the CDR3 reads TGCGCCAGCAGCTTGGTGGGGACAGGTTTTGTTGGCAATCAACCCCAGCATTTT.

This clonotype was seen a few times. The genes are TRBV9 and TRBJ2-5, with 10 bases lining up with TRBD2. CDR3 length: 16 amino acids. Trimming removed 2 bases from V and 1 base from J; junction bases left unmatched: 5. Germline values: CDR1 SGDLS, CDR2 YYNGEE. The CDR3 region has the DNA TGTGCCAGCAGCGTTAGCGGGAGGCCACTCCAAGAGACCCAGTACTTC. It yields the protein CASSVSGRPLQETQYF.

The rearrangement links TRBV2 to TRBJ1-2; TRBD1 agrees at 7 bases. V dropped 6 bases and J dropped 0; count of bases not matched to a gene: 4. The germline CDR1 and CDR2 sequences are SNHLY and FYNNEI. This CDR3 is 14 amino acids long. As DNA, the CDR3 is TGTGCCAGCAGAGGGACAGCTGCTAACTATGGCTACACCTTC. Amino acid sequence: CASRGTAANYGYTF.

This clonotype was detected many times. This chain joins TRBV7-9 and TRBJ1-6; no reliable D call. The CDR3 sequence is 14 residues long. Trimming removed 1 base from V and 5 bases from J, with 6 bases in between. The germline V gene encodes CDR1 SEHNR and CDR2 FQNEAQ (reference sequence). DNA for the CDR3: TGTGCCAGCAGCTTAGTGGAGGATAATTCACCCCTCCACTTT. Translation gives CASSLVEDNSPLHF. Full variable domain (missing parts from reference TRBV7-9 and TRBJ1-6): DTGVSQNPRHKITKRGQNVTFRCDPISEHNRLYWYRQTLGQGPEFLTYFQNEAQLEKSRLLSDRFSAERPKGSFSTLEIQRTEQGDSAMYLCASSLVEDNSPLHFGNGTRLTVT.